This section outlines one T cell receptor (beta chain) sequence together with its context. Assay: immunoSEQ multiplex PCR; the TCRdb copy retains only in-frame clones and omits some. Seen here are about 48,000 clones, around 94% observed once, and the top ten hold 0.91%. These data originate in a study of T cell changes during pregnancy in multiple sclerosis. V dropped 5 bases and J dropped 4 bases, with 6 bases sitting between them. Looked up from germline, CDR1 is MDHEN and CDR2 is SYDVKM. This CDR3 is 13 amino acids long. This chain uses TRBV28 with TRBJ1-6; D not resolved. The sample consisted of CD4+ T cells from peripheral blood mononuclear cells, taken in the second trimester of pregnancy. The receptor was isolated from a female donor in good health, enrolled as a control in a pregnancy study. The CDR3 nucleotides read TGTGCCAGCAGTCCCCAATATAATTCACCCCTCCACTTT. It yields the protein CASSPQYNSPLHF.